Listed below are T cell receptor beta chains from one sample, sequenced in a study of T cell responses to AZD1222 COVID-19 vaccine. Sequencing used immunoSEQ multiplex PCR; TCRdb keeps in-frame clones, though not all of them. Of more than 95,000 clones in the sample, approximately 85% were seen once. Material: peripheral blood, obtained on day 0 of MenACWY control vaccination. These receptors were collected from an adult in good health. CDR3s include the opening cysteine and the closing phenylalanine or tryptophan. D genes are given only for firm matches. Not all rows give a size; the values are once, few, many and, for expanded clones, a class.

size,D,J,V,DNA,CDR3
.,.,TRBJ2-2,TRBV3-1/TRBV3-2,TGTGCCAGTACAACCGGACCGGCGGACACCGGGGAGCTGTTTTTT,CASTTGPADTGELFF
.,TRBD2,TRBJ2-7,TRBV7-2,TGTGCCAGCAGCTTAGGGGGTAGCGGGGTGGGTTACGAGCAGTACTTC,CASSLGGSGVGYEQYF
.,.,TRBJ1-5,TRBV27,TGTGCCAGCAGTTTAAGGGGGGGGCTTAATCAGCCCCAGCATTTT,CASSLRGGLNQPQHF
few,TRBD1,TRBJ2-7,TRBV28,TGTGCCAGCAGTTTTGGACAGGGATCCTACGAGCAGTACTTC,CASSFGQGSYEQYF
.,.,TRBJ1-2,TRBV4-3,TGCGCCAGCAGCCAACATTTAGAAGGTCTTAACTATGGCTACACCTTC,CASSQHLEGLNYGYTF
.,.,TRBJ1-4,TRBV30,TGTGCCTGGAGTGTAAGGGGTGGAAAGGAAAAACTGTTTTTT,CAWSVRGGKEKLFF
.,.,TRBJ2-7,TRBV7-2,TGTGCCAGCAGCTCCGGGACACGGGGTTCCTACGAGCAGTACTTC,CASSSGTRGSYEQYF
.,.,TRBJ2-6,TRBV5-4,TGTGCCAGCAGCTCCCGTAGGAGCGGATCGTCTGGGGCCAACGTCCTGACTTTC,CASSSRRSGSSGANVLTF
.,TRBD1,TRBJ2-3,TRBV5-4,TGTGCCAGCAGTCCGCGGGACAGGGGAACAGATACGCAGTATTTT,CASSPRDRGTDTQYF
.,.,TRBJ2-5,TRBV24-1,TGTGCCACCAGTGTCCGCCGGGACGGGAAAGAGACCCAGTACTTC,CATSVRRDGKETQYF
.,.,TRBJ2-2,TRBV7-6,TGTGCCAGCAGCGCCGCCACAAGGAGGTCCGGGGAGCTGTTTTTT,CASSAATRRSGELFF
.,.,TRBJ2-3,TRBV6-2/TRBV6-3,TGTGCCAGCAGTTTTATTGGGGATACGCAGTATTTT,CASSFIGDTQYF
once,.,TRBJ2-1,TRBV11-2,TGTGCCAGCAGCCCTATTTCCCTACGGACACGTTACAATGAGCAGTTCTTC,CASSPISLRTRYNEQFF
once,.,TRBJ2-6,TRBV6-2/TRBV6-3,TGTGCCAGCAGTTCCCTTGGACAGCCCAGCTCTGGGGCCAACGTCCTGACTTTC,CASSSLGQPSSGANVLTF
.,TRBD1,TRBJ1-6,TRBV25-1,TGTGCCAGCAGTGCTGGGACAGCGAATTCACCCCTCCACTTT,CASSAGTANSPLHF
.,.,TRBJ2-3,TRBV5-5,TGTGCCAGCAGCTTGTACGGCACAGATACGCAGTATTTT,CASSLYGTDTQYF
.,.,TRBJ2-7,TRBV15,TGTGCCACCAGCAGAGATCGGTTTTCTGGGGGCGAGCAGTACTTC,CATSRDRFSGGEQYF
.,TRBD1,TRBJ1-2,TRBV5-4,TGTGCCAGCACCTTGTGGGTGACCGGACAGGGGGCGCGTGGCTACACCTTC,CASTLWVTGQGARGYTF
few,.,TRBJ2-7,TRBV5-1,TGCGCCAGCAGCTTGGGGACTCGCTACGAGCAGTACTTC,CASSLGTRYEQYF
.,.,TRBJ1-1,TRBV18,TGTGCCAGCTCACCCGGACCAAGCGCTGAAGCTTTCTTT,CASSPGPSAEAFF
once,TRBD2,TRBJ2-1,TRBV10-3,TGTGCCATCAGAGCCGGGACTAGCGGGGGGGCCTACAATGAGCAGTTCTTC,CAIRAGTSGGAYNEQFF
.,TRBD2,TRBJ2-3,TRBV29-1,TGCAGCGTTGTGCTAGCGGGGGGTCGCACAGATACGCAGTATTTT,CSVVLAGGRTDTQYF
.,.,TRBJ2-7,TRBV5-4,TGTGCCAGCAGCTTGGCGGGACTTAGCTCCTACGAGCAGTACTTC,CASSLAGLSSYEQYF
.,TRBD2,TRBJ2-1,TRBV10-2,TGCGCCAGCAACCGGGGGGGCGGGGGTTACAATGAGCAGTTCTTC,CASNRGGGGYNEQFF
.,.,TRBJ1-4,TRBV6-5,TGTGCCAGCAGTCCCGAAGGACAGCGATATGAAAAACTGTTTTTT,CASSPEGQRYEKLFF
once,.,TRBJ1-1,TRBV5-8,TGTGCCAGCAGCTTCGCAGGGGCGGACACTGAAGCTTTCTTT,CASSFAGADTEAFF
once,.,TRBJ1-3,TRBV14,TGTGCCAGCAGCCAAGATTGGCTCTCTGGAAACACCATATATTTT,CASSQDWLSGNTIYF
.,.,TRBJ2-3,TRBV7-3,TGTGCCAGCAGCACCGGACGGCCCCCGCAGTATTTT,CASSTGRPPQYF
.,TRBD1,TRBJ2-7,TRBV5-1,TGCGCCAGCAGCCTCACGGGACAGTCCTCCTACGAGCAGTACTTC,CASSLTGQSSYEQYF
.,TRBD2,TRBJ2-3,TRBV9,TGTGCCAGCAGCATTTCCGGACTAGCGGGGGTTGAGGGTCCAGATACGCAGTATTTT,CASSISGLAGVEGPDTQYF
.,.,TRBJ1-1,TRBV18,TGTGCCAGCTCACCAGGGCCGGAGCGGGCTTTCTTT,CASSPGPERAFF
.,.,TRBJ2-2,TRBV5-1,TGCGCCAGCAGCTTGGGCGTGGCGGCGGCGAACACCGGGGAGCTGTTTTTT,CASSLGVAAANTGELFF
.,.,TRBJ1-5,TRBV6-5,TGTGCCAGCAGGATTATCGGGACCAGCAATCAGCCCCAGCATTTT,CASRIIGTSNQPQHF
once,.,TRBJ1-4,TRBV5-1,TGCGCCAGCAGCCCCAGTTCCACTAATGAAAAACTGTTTTTT,CASSPSSTNEKLFF
.,.,TRBJ1-5,TRBV9,TGTGCCAGCAGCGTAGGAGGGGATAGCAATCAGCCCCAGCATTTT,CASSVGGDSNQPQHF
.,.,TRBJ2-3,TRBV5-1,TGCGCCAGCAGCTACGGGACCCAGGCAGCAGATACGCAGTATTTT,CASSYGTQAADTQYF
.,.,TRBJ1-2,TRBV12-3/TRBV12-4,TGTGCCAGCAGTAGGGAGAGTGGCTACACCTTC,CASSRESGYTF
once,.,TRBJ2-5,TRBV28,TGTGCCAGCAGTTTAGGGGCACTCGGGCCACAAGAGACCCAGTACTTC,CASSLGALGPQETQYF
.,.,TRBJ1-4,TRBV10-1,TGCGCCAGCAGTTCAGGGGAGCGGGAAAAACTGTTTTTT,CASSSGEREKLFF
once,TRBD1,TRBJ2-7,TRBV18,TGTGCCAGCTCACCGACAGGACAGGGGAGTCTAAAGCAGTACTTC,CASSPTGQGSLKQYF
.,.,TRBJ1-2,TRBV6-2/TRBV6-3,TGTGCCAGCAGTGCGTCGACCGGGGGATCCGGCTACACCTTC,CASSASTGGSGYTF
.,TRBD1,TRBJ2-7,TRBV6-2/TRBV6-3,TGTGCCAGCAGTTACAGCCCGGGACAGGGACCCTACGAGCAGTACTTC,CASSYSPGQGPYEQYF